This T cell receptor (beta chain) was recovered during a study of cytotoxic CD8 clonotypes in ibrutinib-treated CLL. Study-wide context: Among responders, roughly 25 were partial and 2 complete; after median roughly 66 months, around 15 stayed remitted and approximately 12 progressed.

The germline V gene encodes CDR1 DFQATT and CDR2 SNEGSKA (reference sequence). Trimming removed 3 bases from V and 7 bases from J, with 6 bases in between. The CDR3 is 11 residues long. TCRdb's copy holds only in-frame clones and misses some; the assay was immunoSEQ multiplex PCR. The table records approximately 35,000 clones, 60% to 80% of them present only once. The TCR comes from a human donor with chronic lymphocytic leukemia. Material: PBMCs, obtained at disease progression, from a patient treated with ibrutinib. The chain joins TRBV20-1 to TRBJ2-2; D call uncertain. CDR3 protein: CSARKNGELFF. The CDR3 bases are TGCAGTGCTAGGAAAAACGGGGAGCTGTTTTTT.